The rows below give T cell receptor beta chains drawn from one sample of a study of shared clonotypes between healthy human individuals. Assay used: immunoSEQ multiplex PCR; TCRdb lists only in-frame clones, some missing. The data contain 2.5 million or so clones, around nine tenths of them seen just once; the ten biggest clones take up over 0.12%. Sequenced: naive CD4+ T cells sorted from blood. These receptors all come from a man between 18 and 29 years old in good health. Each CDR3 is given without its conserved first and last residue. The order of the fields is V gene, J gene, CDR3 protein.

TRBV4-3	TRBJ2-1	ASRVAGGNEQF
TRBV5-1	TRBJ1-3	ASSAELSGNTIY
TRBV4-1	TRBJ2-3	ASSRRLASRWGTDTQY
TRBV10-3	TRBJ2-7	AISGGMMGGLADPSSGGYEQY
TRBV7-2	TRBJ2-7	ASSLTRQGLYEQY
TRBV21-1	TRBJ2-7	ASSKDSGDSSYEQY
TRBV25-1	TRBJ2-5	ASSVQGGETQY
TRBV14	TRBJ2-3	ASSDRTSGGADTQY
TRBV7-2	TRBJ1-2	ASSLQASGNGYT
TRBV18	TRBJ2-3	ASSLTRSPSTDTQY
TRBV27	TRBJ1-2	ASSLQGNYGYT
TRBV28	TRBJ1-3	ASSLYGAGNTIY
TRBV5-1	TRBJ2-5	ASSLDGGIGETQY
TRBV6-1	TRBJ2-7	ASRLGGPPYEQY